The 27 T cell receptor beta chains below come from one sample, sequenced in a study of naive and memory T cell subsets. Study conclusions and caveats: Naive repertoires, especially CD8, held a few larger clonotypes, possibly memory cells re-expressing CD45RA.

An equimolar mix of two oligonucleotides served as the beta constant-region primer for TRBC1 and TRBC2. Four rounds of PCR amplified the ligated cDNA using nested alpha and beta constant-region primers plus SP2. MiXCR was run by TCRdb on the UMI-ligation and nested PCR reads, yielding one entry per CDR3 protein. This table holds around 140,000 distinct CDR3 sequences, 15% to 20% found once. Their cognate antigens are unknown. The sequenced material came from naive CD8+ T cells from blood. These receptors were collected from a human donor in good health.

V is TRBV5-1 and J is TRBJ2-7; 10 bases are a match to TRBD2. After removal of 2 bases from V and 5 bases from J, the junction contained 1 base not matched to a gene. Germline V lookup: CDR1 SGHRS, CDR2 YFSETQ. The CDR3 contains 13 residues. The CDR3 spells CASSFTSGNEQYF. CDR3 sequence (DNA): TGCGCCAGCAGCTTTACTAGCGGGAACGAGCAGTACTTC. The full variable domain, its missing parts supplied by reference TRBV5-1 and TRBJ2-7, is KAGVTQTPRYLIKTRGQQVTLSCSPISGHRSVSWYQQTPGQGLQFLFEYFSETQRNKGNFPGRFSGRQFSNSRSEMNVSTLELGDSALYLCASSFTSGNEQYFGPGTRLTVT.

The chain combines TRBV15 with TRBJ2-5; possible D gene TRBD1, 5 bases. Germline CDR1 LNHNV, CDR2 YYDKDF (reference sequence). Trimming removed 0 bases from V and 2 bases from J, with 7 bases in between. The CDR3 totals 14 residues. The CDR3 DNA reads TGTGCCACCAGCAGAGAGACAGTTCAAGAGACCCAGTACTTC. Translation: CATSRETVQETQYF.

The chain links TRBV28 to TRBJ2-5; possible D gene TRBD1, 6 bases. The CDR3 is made up of 14 amino acids. Germline V gene lookup returns CDR1 MDHEN and CDR2 SYDVKM. Trimming shortened V by 9 bases and J by 1 base, and 15 bases separated the two germline ends. CDR3 residues: CASWSQGSQETQYF. In DNA form, the CDR3 reads TGTGCCAGTTGGTCTCAGGGGTCCCAAGAGACCCAGTACTTC.

The chain has TRBV4-1 and TRBJ1-1, with TRBD1 matching over 10 bases. The V gene's germline CDR1 is MGHRA and CDR2 YSYEKL. The CDR3 spans 16 residues. The V gene end was trimmed by 0 bases and the J gene end by 4 bases; junction bases not matched to a gene: 5. The DNA of the CDR3 is TGCGCCAGCAGCCAAGATGGGGACAGGGGTGGCACTGAAGCTTTCTTT. It codes for CASSQDGDRGGTEAFF.

CDR3: CASSFRDRDPDTQYF. The CDR3 nucleotides read TGCGCCAGCAGCTTCCGGGACAGGGACCCCGATACGCAGTATTTT. This sequence joins TRBV4-1 and TRBJ2-3; 9 bases are shared with TRBD1. Germline CDR1 reads MGHRA; CDR2 reads YSYEKL. The V segment lost 5 bases and the J segment 6 bases; nucleotides outside the gene matches: 9. This CDR3 region has 15 residues.

This clonotype appeared a few times. CDR3 coding DNA: TGTGCCAGCAGCACCAGTGTGGAGGGCTCCTACGAGCAGTACTTC. The encoded protein is CASSTSVEGSYEQYF. The rearrangement links TRBV7-9 to TRBJ2-7; D perhaps matches TRBD2 (6 bases). V dropped 5 bases and J dropped 0 bases, with 14 bases sitting between them. The CDR3 contains 15 residues. Germline lookup yields CDR1 SEHNR and CDR2 FQNEAQ (reference sequence).

This clonotype was seen repeatedly, ten times or more. The chain has TRBV6-5 and TRBJ1-1; TRBD1 is a possible D gene (6 bases). V lost 8 bases and J lost 0, with 16 bases in between. The CDR3 loop spans 15 amino acids. CDR1 is MNHEY and CDR2 is SVGAGI in the germline V gene. CDR3 residues: CASSLSSGVNTEAFF. The CDR3 region has the DNA TGTGCCAGCTCCCTATCCTCAGGGGTGAACACTGAAGCTTTCTTT.

The V gene is TRBV28, the J gene TRBJ1-6, with TRBD1 matching 9 bases. Trimming cost V 5 bases and J 9 bases; bases outside gene matches: 8. Germline CDR1 and CDR2: MDHEN and SYDVKM. The CDR3 loop spans 15 amino acids. The CDR3 nucleotides are TGTGCCAGCAGTGCAGCGCGGACAGGGGTTTCACCCCTCCACTTT. It yields the protein CASSAARTGVSPLHF.

This clonotype has more than one count but fewer than ten. This chain connects TRBV27 to TRBJ1-1, with TRBD1 matching over 7 bases. Trimming removed 6 bases from V and 0 bases from J; junction bases left unmatched: 7. Germline CDR1 and CDR2: MNHEY and SMNVEV (reference sequence). The CDR3 runs 15 residues. Here the CDR3 DNA reads TGTGCCAGCAGCCCTGACAGGGAAATGAACACTGAAGCTTTCTTT. It encodes CASSPDREMNTEAFF.

On this clonotype itself: This could be a read error, since a much larger clone is one nucleotide away. The rearrangement uses TRBV6-5 and TRBJ1-1, with D hard to call. The length of the CDR3 is 12 residues. Germline V gene sequence: CDR1 MNHEY, CDR2 SVGAGI. The ends were cut back, 6 bases at V and 1 base at J, with 6 bases in the middle. The CDR3 DNA is TGTGCCAGCAGGTTCGGGAACACTGAAGCTTTCTTT. Protein: CASRFGNTEAFF.

The CDR3 here is CASSLVLGDNLNTEAFF. As DNA, the CDR3 is TGTGCCAGCAGTTTAGTTCTTGGAGACAACCTGAACACTGAAGCTTTCTTT. The chain carries TRBV12-3 or TRBV12-4 and TRBJ1-1; D unclear. CDR3 length equals 17 residues. V was pared by 1 base and J by 0 bases, with 15 bases between.

In this sample, this clonotype turned up a few times. The chain uses TRBV5-5 and TRBJ2-7; the D is unclear. V lost 0 bases to trimming and J lost 5 bases, with 12 bases between them. Looked up from germline, CDR1 is SGHKS and CDR2 is YYEKEE (reference sequence). This CDR3 has 14 residues. In DNA, the CDR3 is TGTGCCAGCAGCTTGGGTCCCTCCTGGGACGAGCAGTACTTC. This translates into CASSLGPSWDEQYF.

V and J are TRBV28 and TRBJ2-7, with D tentatively TRBD2 (5 bases). V lost 8 bases, J lost 3 bases, and 14 bases lay in between. Germline-derived CDR1 and CDR2 are MDHEN and SYDVKM. The CDR3 consists of 13 residues. CDR3 sequence reads: CASSSERNYEQYF. The CDR3 bases are TGTGCCAGCTCTTCGGAGCGGAACTACGAGCAGTACTTC. The variable domain in full, completed from reference TRBV28 and TRBJ2-7, reads DVKVTQSSRYLVKRTGEKVFLECVQDMDHENMFWYRQDPGLGLRLIYFSYDVKMKEKGDIPEGYSVSREKKERFSLILESASTNQTSMYLCASSSERNYEQYFGPGTRLTVT.

This sequence joins TRBV25-1 and TRBJ2-1; D is undetermined. V lost 0 bases, J lost 5 bases, and 8 bases lay in between. Germline lookup yields CDR1 MGHDK and CDR2 SYGVNS. There are 14 residues in the CDR3. CDR3 loop: CASSEYFTNNEQFF. The CDR3 DNA reads TGTGCCAGCAGTGAATATTTCACCAACAATGAGCAGTTCTTC.

The chain uses TRBV29-1 and TRBJ2-1, with 7 bases matching TRBD2. V was pared by 5 bases and J by 9 bases, with 16 bases of the junction left unmatched. Germline-derived CDR1 and CDR2 are SQVTM and ANQGSEA. This CDR3 has 15 residues. CDR3 protein: CSVPASGQVAGEQFF. The CDR3 DNA sequence: TGCAGCGTTCCCGCTAGCGGACAAGTGGCGGGTGAGCAGTTCTTC.

This clonotype came up a few times. The V call is TRBV4-3, the J call TRBJ1-1; maybe TRBD1 (6 bases). The CDR3 is made up of 16 amino acids. The germline gives CDR1 LGHNA, CDR2 YSLEER. The V and J ends lost 3 bases and 1 base respectively, with 15 bases between them. CDR3 coding DNA: TGCGCCAGCAGCCACCTTATTGACAGGCCGAACACTGAAGCTTTCTTT. It is translated as CASSHLIDRPNTEAFF.

This clonotype occurred once. The V call is TRBV27, the J call TRBJ2-4; the D is unclear. Trimming took off 8 bases at V and 9 bases at J, with 17 bases between the two ends. The germline CDR1 and CDR2 sequences are MNHEY and SMNVEV (reference sequence). This CDR3 contains 13 residues. CDR3 bases: TGTGCCAGCCGAGCCCCGGGTAGAGGCATTCAGTACTTC. It codes for CASRAPGRGIQYF.

This clonotype has more than one count but fewer than ten. The chain is built from TRBV7-9 and TRBJ2-2; 8 nucleotides match TRBD2. From germline, CDR1 is SEHNR and CDR2 FQNEAQ (reference sequence). The CDR3 spans 18 residues. The V segment lost 6 bases and the J segment 1 base; nucleotides outside the gene matches: 13. The CDR3 loop is CASRGTVAGPKNTGELFF. In DNA, the CDR3 is TGTGCCAGCAGAGGGACGGTAGCGGGACCGAAGAACACCGGGGAGCTGTTTTTT.

This chain connects TRBV20-1 to TRBJ2-5; 7 positions match TRBD1. The CDR3 is 13 amino acids. Losses at the gene ends were 6 bases for V and 3 bases for J; bases not matched to a gene: 7. Per the germline V gene, CDR1 is DFQATT and CDR2 is SNEGSKA (reference sequence). CDR3 region: CSADTGTEETQYF. In DNA form, the CDR3 reads TGCAGTGCAGACACCGGGACAGAAGAGACCCAGTACTTC.

The CDR3 DNA reads as TGCGCCAGCAGCCAAGTTGCCGGGGAATACGAGCAGTACTTC. Residues: CASSQVAGEYEQYF. This sequence joins TRBV4-1 and TRBJ2-7, with a tentative D call TRBD2 (5 bases). The V and J ends lost 1 base and 4 bases respectively, with 11 bases between them. From germline, CDR1 is MGHRA and CDR2 YSYEKL. The CDR3 totals 14 residues.

This clonotype was counted only a few times. This chain joins TRBV6-6 and TRBJ2-5; TRBD2 matches at 9 bases. Germline-derived CDR1 and CDR2 are MNHNY and SVGAGI (reference sequence). CDR3 length equals 17 residues. Trimming at V came to 4 bases and at J to 5 bases, leaving 14 bases not matched to a gene. The CDR3 sequence: CASSFGGRAFIVETQYF. DNA for the CDR3: TGTGCCAGCAGTTTTGGCGGGAGGGCTTTCATCGTGGAGACCCAGTACTTC.

The J gene is TRBJ2-3, the V gene TRBV7-9, with unresolved D. Germline-derived CDR1 and CDR2 are SEHNR and FQNEAQ (reference sequence). This CDR3 has 14 residues. Trimming took 1 base from V and 1 from J, leaving 6 bases between them. CDR3: CASSLDSGTDTQYF. CDR3 nucleotides: TGTGCCAGCAGCTTAGACAGTGGCACAGATACGCAGTATTTT.

A few counts support this clonotype. The chain recombines TRBV9 with TRBJ2-7; 8 bases are a match to TRBD1. Germline V CDR1 and CDR2: SGDLS, YYNGEE. This CDR3 has 13 amino acids. J was trimmed by 5 bases and V by 3 bases; bases with no gene match: 4. CDR3 DNA: TGTGCCAGCAGCGGGACAGGGTCCCACGAGCAGTACTTC. Its translation is CASSGTGSHEQYF.

The V gene is TRBV20-1, the J gene TRBJ1-4; the D is unclear. CDR3 length: 13 residues. Germline values: CDR1 DFQATT, CDR2 SNEGSKA (reference sequence). Trimming took off 6 bases at V and 1 base at J, with 9 bases between the two ends. For the CDR3, the DNA is TGCAGTGCGAACAAGGAAACTAATGAAAAACTGTTTTTT. Protein sequence: CSANKETNEKLFF.

V is TRBV27 and J is TRBJ1-1; a possible D gene is TRBD1 (6 bases). CDR1 is MNHEY and CDR2 is SMNVEV in the germline V gene (reference sequence). The CDR3 is 15 residues long. Trimming removed 8 bases from V and 3 bases from J, with 19 bases in between. CDR3: CASARGAGTHTEAFF. CDR3 in DNA: TGTGCCAGCGCCCGGGGGGCCGGGACCCACACTGAAGCTTTCTTT.

The sample holds a few counts of this clonotype. The rearrangement uses TRBV30 and TRBJ2-3; no clear D. The CDR3 sequence is 15 residues long. Trimming pared 1 base from V and 0 bases from J, leaving 11 bases between. CDR1 GTSNPN and CDR2 SVGIG come from the germline V gene (reference sequence). The CDR3 loop is CAWSGAGPSTDTQYF. CDR3 bases: TGTGCCTGGAGTGGGGCAGGCCCGAGCACAGATACGCAGTATTTT. Full variable domain (remainder filled in from reference TRBV30 and TRBJ2-3): SQTIHQWPATLVQPVGSPLSLECTVEGTSNPNLYWYRQAAGRGLQLLFYSVGIGQISSEVPQNLSASRPQDRQFILSSKKLLLSDSGFYLCAWSGAGPSTDTQYFGPGTRLTVL.

The chain combines TRBV27 with TRBJ2-1; D ambiguous. CDR3 length: 12 residues. Trimming stripped 8 bases from V and 7 bases from J, with 12 bases between. Germline CDR1 and CDR2: MNHEY and SMNVEV (reference sequence). This chain's CDR3 is CASWSLQNEQFF. The CDR3 DNA reads as TGTGCCAGCTGGTCGCTACAGAATGAGCAGTTCTTC.